Listed below are T cell receptor beta chains from one sample, sequenced in a study of lymphopenia after photon versus proton radiotherapy. Data came from immunoSEQ multiplex PCR; TCRdb stores just in-frame clones and leaves some out. The sample has 65,000 to 85,000 clones; 85% to 95% are singletons. Specimen: peripheral blood, collected from a patient treated with photon-based radiotherapy. Source of these receptors: a middle-aged woman with cholangiocarcinoma. The CDR3 runs from the conserved cysteine through the conserved F or W. Each record gives: V gene, D gene, clone size, CDR3 length, J gene, CDR3 DNA, CDR3 protein. D genes are given only for firm matches. Clone size is shown for a subset of rows, as once, few, many or a class of expanded clone.

TRBV30,NA,NA,14,TRBJ2-2,TGTGCCTGGAGACTTTTTTCGAACACCGGGGAGCTGTTTTTT,CAWRLFSNTGELFF
TRBV7-8,TRBD2,NA,15,TRBJ2-1,TGTGCCAGCAGCTTATTCGGCACTAGCGGGAATGAGCAGTTCTTC,CASSLFGTSGNEQFF
TRBV6-1,TRBD2,NA,15,TRBJ2-5,TGTGCCAGCAGTGCCCCTAGCGGACCCGTGATTGACCAGTACTTC,CASSAPSGPVIDQYF
TRBV9,NA,NA,14,TRBJ2-7,TGTGCCAGCAGCGTAGTTGACACAGTAAGCGAGCAGTACTTC,CASSVVDTVSEQYF
TRBV5-4,NA,NA,14,TRBJ2-7,TGTGCCAGCAGCTTGTATTCTGGATCCTACGAGCAGTACTTC,CASSLYSGSYEQYF
TRBV7-9,NA,once,14,TRBJ1-2,TGTGCCAGCGGGGGCGGGAGCCGAAACTATGGCTACACCTTC,CASGGGSRNYGYTF
TRBV7-9,NA,NA,16,TRBJ1-2,TGTGCCAGCAGCTTAGGGGGGGCCCGCGGTGGCTATGGCTACACCTTC,CASSLGGARGGYGYTF
TRBV7-9,NA,NA,14,TRBJ1-1,TGTGCCAGCGACTCACTCAGGGCGGGGGCTGAAGCTTTCTTT,CASDSLRAGAEAFF
TRBV28,NA,NA,13,TRBJ1-2,TGTGCCAGCAGTTTATCCCCGGTGGAGGGCTACACCTTC,CASSLSPVEGYTF
TRBV6-5,NA,once,12,TRBJ1-1,TGTGCCAGCAGGACCCAAGGCACTGAAGCTTTCTTT,CASRTQGTEAFF
TRBV2,TRBD2,NA,14,TRBJ2-3,TGTGCCAGCAAAAGGACTAGCGAGGCAGATACGCAGTATTTT,CASKRTSEADTQYF
TRBV7-2,NA,NA,13,TRBJ2-3,TGTGCCAGCAGCTCGAGGATGACAGATACGCAGTATTTT,CASSSRMTDTQYF
TRBV2,NA,NA,15,TRBJ1-5,TGTGCCAGCAGTTCGACTCTTAATAGCAATCAGCCCCAGCATTTT,CASSSTLNSNQPQHF
TRBV10-2,NA,few,16,TRBJ2-2,TGCGCCAGCAGTGAGGGCAGGGGCAGAAACACCGGGGAGCTGTTTTTT,CASSEGRGRNTGELFF
TRBV19,TRBD1,NA,14,TRBJ2-7,TGTGCCAGTAGTATTAACAGGGGATCGTCCGAGCAGTACTTC,CASSINRGSSEQYF
TRBV11-3,TRBD1,NA,15,TRBJ1-1,TGTGCCAGCAGCGAACAGGGGCGCCTGAACACTGAAGCTTTCTTT,CASSEQGRLNTEAFF
TRBV5-1,NA,NA,14,TRBJ2-7,TGCGCCAGCAGCTTCGTAAGCCTTACCTACGAGCAGTACTTC,CASSFVSLTYEQYF
TRBV18,TRBD1,once,15,TRBJ1-2,TGTGCCAGCTCTCAAATGGGACAGGCATCCACCGGCTACACCTTC,CASSQMGQASTGYTF
TRBV2,TRBD2,NA,16,TRBJ2-3,TGTGCCAGCATCTCCACTAGCGGGGGGAATGCAGATACGCAGTATTTT,CASISTSGGNADTQYF
TRBV28,TRBD2,NA,18,TRBJ2-1,TGTGCCAGCAGTTCACTCGGGACTAGCGGGCCCAGGGGCAATGAGCAGTTCTTC,CASSSLGTSGPRGNEQFF
TRBV7-9,NA,NA,15,TRBJ2-5,TGTGCCAGCAGCTTAGTGGAGTACCCCCAAGAGACCCAGTACTTC,CASSLVEYPQETQYF
TRBV30,NA,NA,14,TRBJ1-2,TGTGCCTGGAGTGGACCGACGGATAACTATGGCTACACCTTC,CAWSGPTDNYGYTF
TRBV9,TRBD1,NA,14,TRBJ2-7,TGTGCCAGCAGCCCGGGACAGGGGGCCTACGAGCAGTACTTC,CASSPGQGAYEQYF
TRBV30,NA,NA,16,TRBJ2-4,TGTGCCTGGAGTGTTATCACTCTTGGGGCCAAAAACATTCAGTACTTC,CAWSVITLGAKNIQYF
TRBV5-1,NA,NA,14,TRBJ1-2,TGCGCCAGCAGCCCAAGTCAGGGTCGGGAAGGCTACACCTTC,CASSPSQGREGYTF
TRBV28,NA,NA,14,TRBJ1-2,TGTGCCAGCAGTTTATCTGACGGAAAATATGGCTACACCTTC,CASSLSDGKYGYTF
TRBV28,NA,NA,14,TRBJ1-5,TGTGCCAGCAGTTCCCCTCCTCATAATCAGCCCCAGCATTTT,CASSSPPHNQPQHF
TRBV27,NA,once,15,TRBJ2-6,TGTGCCAGCAGTCCGCGTGGGGCTGGGGCCAACGTCCTGACTTTC,CASSPRGAGANVLTF
TRBV28,NA,NA,16,TRBJ1-6,TGTGCCAGCAGTTTGGGCAACACACCCTTTAGATCACCCCTCCACTTT,CASSLGNTPFRSPLHF
TRBV9,TRBD1,NA,15,TRBJ1-5,TGTGCCAGCAGCCCGGAATTGGACAGGGATAAGCCCCAGCATTTT,CASSPELDRDKPQHF
TRBV7-2,TRBD2,NA,14,TRBJ2-7,TGTGCCAGCAGCTTAAAGCGGGAGGTTGGCGAGCAGTACTTC,CASSLKREVGEQYF
TRBV27,NA,NA,17,TRBJ1-6,TGTGCCAGCAGTTTAGAGGGCCCGAGCTCCTATAATTCACCCCTCCACTTT,CASSLEGPSSYNSPLHF
TRBV28,NA,NA,17,TRBJ2-1,TGTGCCAGCAGTTCCCGGGACACCTTTAGCTCCTACAATGAGCAGTTCTTC,CASSSRDTFSSYNEQFF
TRBV28,TRBD1,NA,14,TRBJ2-7,TGTGCCAGCAGTTTAGACAGGGCGTTCGGCGAGCAGTACTTC,CASSLDRAFGEQYF
TRBV5-4,NA,NA,15,TRBJ1-1,TGTGCCAGCAGCTTCGCGGCCATTCAGGGGACTGAAGCTTTCTTT,CASSFAAIQGTEAFF
TRBV19,NA,NA,11,TRBJ1-4,TGTGCCAGTAGTTCCGGGGAAAAACTGTTTTTT,CASSSGEKLFF
TRBV12-5,NA,NA,15,TRBJ2-2,TGTGCTAGTGGTTCACCTGACAGGAACACCGGGGAGCTGTTTTTT,CASGSPDRNTGELFF
TRBV9,NA,NA,14,TRBJ2-1,TGTGCCAGCAGCCTTTCGACAGCCTACAATGAGCAGTTCTTC,CASSLSTAYNEQFF
TRBV7-2,NA,NA,11,TRBJ2-7,TGTGCCAGCAGTGTGGGACGCGAGCAGTACTTC,CASSVGREQYF
TRBV6-5,NA,NA,15,TRBJ1-4,TGTGCCAGCAGTTACCAAAAAAGGCCCGAGGAAAAACTGTTTTTT,CASSYQKRPEEKLFF
TRBV5-6,NA,NA,18,TRBJ1-2,TGTGCCAGCAGCCCCCTTCGAGACTCAATACCACCTAACTATGGCTACACCTTC,CASSPLRDSIPPNYGYTF
TRBV2,NA,NA,18,TRBJ2-7,TGTGCCAGCAGTGGTGAAAATGTGGACCGTAATAAGGTCTTGGAGCAGTACTTC,CASSGENVDRNKVLEQYF
TRBV19,NA,NA,15,TRBJ2-5,TGTGCCAGTAGTGAGAAACCCACCACGGGAGAGACCCAGTACTTC,CASSEKPTTGETQYF
TRBV19,TRBD1,few,15,TRBJ1-4,TGTGCCAGTAGTCCCCGACAGGGGAGTGCTGAAAAACTGTTTTTT,CASSPRQGSAEKLFF
TRBV4-2,NA,NA,16,TRBJ2-1,TGTGCCAGCAGCCAAGCCGGGACTCTTACCTACAATGAGCAGTTCTTC,CASSQAGTLTYNEQFF
TRBV28,NA,NA,12,TRBJ2-5,TGTGCCACCTCGGTACAAACGGGGACCCAGTACTTC,CATSVQTGTQYF
TRBV27,TRBD1,NA,13,TRBJ1-2,TGTGCCAGCAGTTCAGGGGGCTGGTATGGCTACACCTTC,CASSSGGWYGYTF
TRBV6-1,NA,NA,14,TRBJ1-1,TGTGCCAGTGGACAGCGTAGTCTGAACACTGAAGCTTTCTTT,CASGQRSLNTEAFF
TRBV30,NA,NA,13,TRBJ1-1,TGTGCCTGGAGTGTGAAGCAGAACACTGAAGCTTTCTTT,CAWSVKQNTEAFF
TRBV7-8,NA,NA,15,TRBJ2-5,TGTGCCAGCAGCTTAGGGGCAGGGTTACAAGGGACCCAGTACTTC,CASSLGAGLQGTQYF